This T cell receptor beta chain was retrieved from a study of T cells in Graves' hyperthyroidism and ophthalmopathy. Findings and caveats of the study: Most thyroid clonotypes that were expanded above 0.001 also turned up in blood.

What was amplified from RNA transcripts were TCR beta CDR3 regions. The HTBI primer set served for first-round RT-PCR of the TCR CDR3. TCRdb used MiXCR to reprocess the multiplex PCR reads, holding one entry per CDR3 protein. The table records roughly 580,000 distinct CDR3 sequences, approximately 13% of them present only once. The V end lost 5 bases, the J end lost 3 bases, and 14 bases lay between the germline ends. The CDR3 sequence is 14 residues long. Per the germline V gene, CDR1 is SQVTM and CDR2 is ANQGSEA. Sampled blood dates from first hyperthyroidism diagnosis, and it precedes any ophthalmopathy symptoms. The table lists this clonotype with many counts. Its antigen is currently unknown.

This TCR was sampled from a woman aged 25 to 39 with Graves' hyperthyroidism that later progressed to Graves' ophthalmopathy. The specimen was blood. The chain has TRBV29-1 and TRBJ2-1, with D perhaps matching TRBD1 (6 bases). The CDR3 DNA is TGCAGCGTTTATGACGGGACAAACTACAATGAGCAGTTCTTC. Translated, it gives CSVYDGTNYNEQFF.